This T cell receptor (beta chain) appears in the sequencing data of a study of shared clonotypes between healthy human individuals. The protocol was immunoSEQ multiplex PCR, while the TCRdb copy is restricted to in-frame clones and leaves out a portion. In the table there are 2 million to 2.5 million clones, around 95% of which are singletons. V lost 0 bases to trimming and J lost 6 bases, with 5 bases between them. This CDR3 is 13 amino acids long. Germline V CDR1 and CDR2: WSHSY, SAAADI. Splitting the CD4+ cells yielded a CD45RA+ naive subset and a CD45RA-negative memory subset. Sequenced: naive CD4+ T cells sorted from blood. Indicated subset: CD45RA+ positively selected. The chain recombines TRBV10-2 with TRBJ2-2; no firm D call. The TCR was taken from a man between 18 and 35 years old in good health. In DNA, the CDR3 is TGCGCCAGCAGTGAGTCGCTGTCCGGGGAGCTGTTTTTT. This translates into CASSESLSGELFF.